The clone carrying this TCR beta chain was counted between two and nine times. As yet, its antigen is unknown. An Oncomine TCR Beta short-read assay was used to sequence the DNA from cultured CD4+ T cells. One entry per CDR3 protein, called by TCRdb with MiXCR from the PCR reads. Counted here are about 14,000 distinct CDR3 sequences, around 30% occurring once; the ten biggest clones make up around 20%. Regarding treatment: approximately nine-day PBMC culture with coronavirus spike peptide pools or control peptides (ViraFEST assay). The record originates from a study of vaccination and CD4 T cells after COVID-19. About the study: Median time from COVID diagnosis to post-COVID sampling was 101 days (35 to 161). No peptide, an HIV-1 Nef pool, or a CEFX pool was what each control culture received.

The V gene's germline CDR1 is SNHLY and CDR2 FYNNEI. Trimming pared 0 bases from V and 4 bases from J, leaving 12 bases between. The length of the CDR3 is 15 residues. What was sequenced was cultured CD4+ T cells from blood. This receptor was obtained from a human donor with COVID-19. The chain employs TRBV2 and TRBJ1-2; D is unclear. The CDR3 DNA reads TGTGCCAGCAGTGAAGCAGGGCCTCTAGGCTATGGCTACACCTTC. Translating gives CASSEAGPLGYGYTF.